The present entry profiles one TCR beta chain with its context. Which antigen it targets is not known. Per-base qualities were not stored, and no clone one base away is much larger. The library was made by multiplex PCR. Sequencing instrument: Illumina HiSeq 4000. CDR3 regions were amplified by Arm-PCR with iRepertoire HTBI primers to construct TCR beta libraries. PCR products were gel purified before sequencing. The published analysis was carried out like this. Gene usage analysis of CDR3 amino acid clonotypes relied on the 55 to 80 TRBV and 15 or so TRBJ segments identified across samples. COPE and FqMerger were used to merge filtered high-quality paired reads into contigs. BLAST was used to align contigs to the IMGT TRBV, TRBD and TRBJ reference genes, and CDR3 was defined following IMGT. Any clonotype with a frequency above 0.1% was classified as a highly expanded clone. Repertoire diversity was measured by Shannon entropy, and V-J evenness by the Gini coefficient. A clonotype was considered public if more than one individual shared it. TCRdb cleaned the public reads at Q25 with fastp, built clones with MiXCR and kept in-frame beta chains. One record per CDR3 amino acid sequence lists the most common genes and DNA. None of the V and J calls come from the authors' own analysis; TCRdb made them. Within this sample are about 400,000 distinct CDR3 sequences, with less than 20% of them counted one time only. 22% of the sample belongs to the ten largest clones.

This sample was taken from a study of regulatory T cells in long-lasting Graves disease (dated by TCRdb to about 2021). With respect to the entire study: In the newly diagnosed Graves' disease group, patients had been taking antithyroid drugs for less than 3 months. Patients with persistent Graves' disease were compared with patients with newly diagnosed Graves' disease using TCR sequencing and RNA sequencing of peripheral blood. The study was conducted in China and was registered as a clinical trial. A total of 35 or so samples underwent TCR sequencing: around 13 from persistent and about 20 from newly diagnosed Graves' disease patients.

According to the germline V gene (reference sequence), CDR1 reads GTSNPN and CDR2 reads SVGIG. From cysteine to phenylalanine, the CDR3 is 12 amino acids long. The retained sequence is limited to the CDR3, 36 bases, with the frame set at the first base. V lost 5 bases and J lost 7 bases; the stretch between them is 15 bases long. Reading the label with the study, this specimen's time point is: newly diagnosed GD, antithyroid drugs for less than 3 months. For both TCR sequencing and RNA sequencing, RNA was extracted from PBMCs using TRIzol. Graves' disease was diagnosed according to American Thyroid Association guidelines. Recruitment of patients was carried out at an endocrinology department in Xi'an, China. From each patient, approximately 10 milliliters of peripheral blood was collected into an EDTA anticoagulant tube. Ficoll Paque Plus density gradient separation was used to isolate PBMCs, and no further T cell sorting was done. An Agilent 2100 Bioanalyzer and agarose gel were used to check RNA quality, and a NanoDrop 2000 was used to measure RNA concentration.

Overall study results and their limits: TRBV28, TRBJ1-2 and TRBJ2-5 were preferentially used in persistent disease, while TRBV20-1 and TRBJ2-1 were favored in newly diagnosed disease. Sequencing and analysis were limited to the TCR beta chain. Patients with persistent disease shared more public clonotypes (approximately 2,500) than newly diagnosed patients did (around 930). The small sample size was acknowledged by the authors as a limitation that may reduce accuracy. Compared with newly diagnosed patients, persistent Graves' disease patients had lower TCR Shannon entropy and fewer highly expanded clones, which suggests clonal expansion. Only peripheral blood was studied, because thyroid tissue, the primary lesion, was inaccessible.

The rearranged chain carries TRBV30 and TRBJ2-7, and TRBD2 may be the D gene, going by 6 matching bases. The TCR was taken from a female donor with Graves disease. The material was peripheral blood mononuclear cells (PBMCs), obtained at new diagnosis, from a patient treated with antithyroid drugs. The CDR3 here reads CAWLPGAGEQYF. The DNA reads TGTGCCTGGCTACCGGGAGCGGGTGAGCAGTACTTC. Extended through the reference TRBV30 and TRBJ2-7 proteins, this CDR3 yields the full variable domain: SQTIHQWPATLVQPVGSPLSLECTVEGTSNPNLYWYRQAAGRGLQLLFYSVGIGQISSEVPQNLSASRPQDRQFILSSKKLLLSDSGFYLCAWLPGAGEQYFGPGTRLTVT.